The clone carrying this T cell receptor (beta chain) was picked up many times. Antigen specificity is unknown. The sample is drawn from a study of regulatory T cells in long-lasting Graves disease. Notes on the study in general: Persistent disease exhibited a predilection for TRBV28, TRBJ1-2 and TRBJ2-5.

The time point was: newly diagnosed GD, antithyroid drugs for less than 3 months. The TCR library was made from RNA extracted from PBMCs. Germline V gene sequence: CDR1 MDHEN, CDR2 SYDVKM. The CDR3 runs 15 residues. V was pared by 7 bases and J by 1 base, with 16 bases between. HTBI primers from iRepertoire and Arm-PCR of CDR3 regions yielded the TCR beta libraries. TCRdb re-called the multiplex PCR reads with MiXCR, one entry per CDR3 protein. Among about 620,000 distinct CDR3 sequences, roughly 15% were seen once, and the ten largest hold about 18%. This same sample was also taken into another study, of T cells in Graves' hyperthyroidism and ophthalmopathy. That work adds: No ophthalmopathy progression within 18 months constituted stable Graves' hyperthyroidism. Researchers found most expanded thyroid clonotypes above 0.001 in blood as well.

V gene TRBV28 combines with J gene TRBJ1-1; no clear D. The receptor's source is a woman younger than 45 with Graves disease. This material consisted of peripheral blood mononuclear cells (PBMCs), taken at new diagnosis, from a patient treated with antithyroid drugs. The CDR3 DNA follows: TGTGCCAGCATTTCCAGACGGCAAGCGAACACTGAAGCTTTCTTT. The encoded protein is CASISRRQANTEAFF.